This T cell receptor beta chain stems from a study of breast tumors, draining lymph nodes, adjacent tissues. Study-level findings and limits: Luminal-like breast cancer showed significantly greater tumor-nontumor repertoire similarity than basal-like breast cancer did. Tumors had less TCR diversity than lymph nodes, more than nontumor tissue. Data only fit, rather than demonstrated, lymph node origin of most tumor T cells. Data fit most tumor T cells coming from lymph node, expanding in tumor.

The lymph nodes were axillary draining lymph nodes from breast cancer patients. TCRdb independently ran MiXCR on the multiplex PCR reads; one entry per CDR3 protein. Here the sample spans approximately 200,000 distinct CDR3 sequences, roughly 31% being singletons. V lost 2 bases to trimming and J lost 4 bases, with 11 bases between them. The CDR3 has 14 amino acids. Germline values: CDR1 SGHTA, CDR2 FQGNSA. This clonotype has just a few counts. What it recognizes is unknown. The chain has TRBV7-2 and TRBJ1-1; no clear D. The clonotype was recovered from a female donor with breast cancer. Some clones in this sample may be carry-over from other donors' samples. Input material: axillary lymph node tissue. Here the CDR3 DNA reads TGTGCCAGCAGCTTACAAGGGTCGGGCACTGAAGCTTTCTTT. Protein sequence: CASSLQGSGTEAFF.